The 32 T cell receptor beta chains below were found in one sample sequenced in a study of T cells in Graves' hyperthyroidism and ophthalmopathy. From RNA transcripts, TCR beta CDR3 regions were amplified. The HTBI primer set was used in a first-round RT-PCR of the TCR CDR3. Via MiXCR, TCRdb re-called the multiplex PCR reads, giving one row per CDR3 protein. The sample includes hundreds of thousands of distinct CDR3 sequences, roughly 14% of them seen just once. The sample was blood. The receptor source for this set is a woman in her thirties or forties with Graves' ophthalmopathy.

This clonotype has ten or more counts. The chain recombines TRBV27 with TRBJ2-5; 7 nucleotides align to TRBD1. J was trimmed by 0 bases and V by 4 bases; bases with no gene match: 8. CDR1 and CDR2 from the germline V gene are MNHEY and SMNVEV (reference sequence). This CDR3 is built from 16 residues. CDR3 sequence (DNA): TGTGCCAGCAGTTGGGCTTACAGGGGAAACCAAGAGACCCAGTACTTC. Translation gives CASSWAYRGNQETQYF.

Ten or more counts support this clonotype. The DNA for the CDR3 is TGTGCCAGCAGCCTTTTTGGCAGGGACTACGAGCAGTACTTC. Its protein is CASSLFGRDYEQYF. This chain joins TRBV12-3 or TRBV12-4 and TRBJ2-7, with D possibly TRBD1 on 5 matching bases. Trimming cost V 6 bases and J 3 bases, with 15 bases left between them. The CDR3 length is 14 residues.

This clonotype has only a few counts. This chain joins TRBV4-3 and TRBJ1-1; TRBD1 is a possible D gene (6 bases). The CDR3 spans 15 residues. Germline V gene lookup returns CDR1 LGHNA and CDR2 YSLEER. V was trimmed by 4 bases and J by 9 bases, leaving 21 bases between them. The CDR3 nucleotides are TGCGCCAGCAGCCCCCAGGGGCAGGGGCAGGGGAAAGCTTTCTTT. It specifies CASSPQGQGQGKAFF.

V gene TRBV6-1 combines with J gene TRBJ2-5; D may be TRBD1 (6 bases). V was cut by 7 bases and J by 4 bases, with 13 bases left in between. Germline assignment: CDR1 MNHNS and CDR2 SASEGT. The CDR3 has 13 amino acids. CDR3 residues: CASKVGQLETQYF. As DNA, the CDR3 is TGTGCCAGCAAGGTCGGACAGCTAGAGACCCAGTACTTC.

This clonotype was seen a few times. The J gene is TRBJ2-2, the V gene TRBV2, with 12 bases matching TRBD2. Per the germline V gene, CDR1 is SNHLY and CDR2 is FYNNEI. V was pared by 4 bases and J by 5 bases, with 8 bases of the junction left unmatched. CDR3 length equals 17 residues. Here the CDR3 DNA reads TGTGCCAGCAGTGCGAAGCCGGGACTAGCGGGTACCGGGGAGCTGTTTTTT. Protein sequence: CASSAKPGLAGTGELFF.

This clonotype was detected ten times or more. The chain couples TRBV19 to TRBJ1-1; D uncertain. Germline CDR1 and CDR2: LNHDA and SQIVND (reference sequence). This CDR3 is built from 13 residues. Trimming stripped 1 base from V and 8 bases from J, with 11 bases between. CDR3 in DNA: TGTGCCAGTAGTATAGTTGACACTAGCGAAGCTTTCTTT. It translates to CASSIVDTSEAFF.

This clonotype was counted a few times. V and J are TRBV10-3 and TRBJ2-2; 10 bases align to TRBD2. J was trimmed by 7 bases and V by 0 bases; bases with no gene match: 8. The CDR3 runs 17 residues. The V gene's germline CDR1 is ENHRY and CDR2 SYGVKD. This chain's CDR3 is CAISESVLAGVFGELFF. The CDR3 nucleotides are TGTGCCATCAGTGAGTCGGTGCTAGCGGGAGTCTTCGGGGAGCTGTTTTTT.

This clonotype showed up just a few times. The genes are TRBV5-1 and TRBJ2-7, with D possibly being TRBD1 (5 bases). This CDR3 is 16 amino acids long. The V and J ends lost 0 bases and 0 bases respectively, with 13 bases between them. In germline, CDR1 is SGHRS, CDR2 YFSETQ. The CDR3 DNA reads TGCGCCAGCAGCTTGGGATGGGGCCCGCACTCCTACGAGCAGTACTTC. This codes for CASSLGWGPHSYEQYF.

This clonotype was found once. The chain has TRBV12-3 or TRBV12-4 and TRBJ2-2; TRBD2 matches at 7 bases. This CDR3 comprises 14 residues. V was pared by 4 bases and J by 5 bases, with 4 bases of the junction left unmatched. The CDR3 spells CASSSRSGTGELFF. As DNA, the CDR3 is TGTGCCAGCAGTTCCCGTAGCGGGACCGGGGAGCTGTTTTTT.

This clonotype was seen more than once but under ten times. V gene TRBV30 combines with J gene TRBJ2-3; 8 bases are shared with TRBD1. V trimming: 7 bases; J trimming: 2 bases; junction bases outside the gene matches: 8. CDR3 length equals 14 residues. Germline CDR1 reads GTSNPN; CDR2 reads SVGIG (reference sequence). The CDR3 region is CALTGALLTDTQYF. The CDR3 DNA sequence: TGTGCCTTGACAGGGGCTCTACTCACAGATACGCAGTATTTT.

In its sample, this clonotype was seen many times. The V and J genes are TRBV28 and TRBJ2-7, with TRBD2 matching over 16 bases. The V and J ends lost 4 bases and 4 bases, in that order; junction bases with no gene match: 16. This CDR3 has 20 residues. The V gene's germline CDR1 is MDHEN and CDR2 SYDVKM. The CDR3 bases are TGTGCCAGCAGTTCTTCAGACGGGACTAGCGGGAGGGCCTCTCGATACGAGCAGTACTTC. Amino acids: CASSSSDGTSGRASRYEQYF.

This clonotype appeared many times. The CDR3 ends on some other residue instead of the conserved phenylalanine or tryptophan, so this is likely a read error. The chain has TRBV19 and TRBJ1-1; 8 bases are a match to TRBD1. The J segment lost 5 bases and the V segment lost 5 bases, leaving 4 bases of the junction unmatched. Germline CDR1 is LNHDA and CDR2 is SQIVND (reference sequence). The CDR3 contains 13 residues. The DNA of the CDR3 is TGTGCCAGTAGTCAGACAGGGGCTACTGAAGCTTTCCTT. Encoded protein: CASSQTGATEAFL.

This clonotype was observed a handful of times. The V and J genes are TRBV11-3 and TRBJ2-7; D perhaps matches TRBD1 (6 bases). The V end lost 5 bases, the J end lost 6 bases, and 14 bases lay between the germline ends. The CDR3 length is 13 residues. Germline loops: CDR1 SGHNT, CDR2 YENEEA. The CDR3 protein is CASSGPTGFEQYF. CDR3 bases: TGTGCCAGCAGCGGACCTACAGGGTTCGAGCAGTACTTC.

This clonotype has a handful of counts. The chain recombines TRBV29-1 with TRBJ2-7, with 10 nucleotides matching TRBD2. J was trimmed by 0 bases and V by 4 bases; bases with no gene match: 3. In germline, CDR1 is SQVTM, CDR2 ANQGSEA. The CDR3 runs to 14 residues. The CDR3 sequence is CSVVGLADSYEQYF. The CDR3 DNA sequence: TGCAGCGTTGTAGGACTAGCGGACTCCTACGAGCAGTACTTC.

This clonotype has only a few counts. This chain links TRBV3-1 with TRBJ1-5; no clear D gene. V lost 3 bases to trimming and J lost 5 bases, with 11 bases between them. Germline values: CDR1 LGHDT, CDR2 YNNKEL (reference sequence). The CDR3 totals 14 residues. The CDR3 is CASSQRIEDQPQHF. The CDR3 coding sequence is TGTGCCAGCAGCCAGAGGATCGAGGATCAGCCCCAGCATTTT.

At least ten counts were recorded for this clonotype. V usage is TRBV3-1 and J usage is TRBJ1-5; 8 nucleotides match TRBD1. V dropped 1 base and J dropped 4; count of bases not matched to a gene: 3. CDR1 is LGHDT, CDR2 YNNKEL, per germline (reference sequence). The CDR3 consists of 15 residues. The CDR3 protein is CASSQGTGINQPQHF. The CDR3 DNA reads as TGTGCCAGCAGCCAAGGGACAGGGATAAATCAGCCCCAGCATTTT.

This clonotype was counted at least ten times. The V call is TRBV30, the J call TRBJ1-1; D perhaps matches TRBD1 (5 bases). Germline CDR1 is GTSNPN and CDR2 is SVGIG (reference sequence). V dropped 3 bases and J dropped 3 bases, with 11 bases sitting between them. The CDR3 has 13 residues. CDR3 sequence: CAWRIQEDTEAFF. The CDR3 DNA follows: TGTGCCTGGAGAATACAGGAGGACACTGAAGCTTTCTTT.

This rearrangement joins TRBV6-2 or TRBV6-3 to TRBJ2-6; D is uncertain. The CDR3 consists of 17 residues. V dropped 2 bases and J dropped 0 bases, with 11 bases sitting between them. Germline CDR1 and CDR2: MNHEY and SVGEGT. The CDR3 coding sequence is TGTGCCAGCAGTTACCGACCGTCAAGCTCTGGGGCCAACGTCCTGACTTTC. Translating gives CASSYRPSSSGANVLTF.

This clonotype was detected many times. This chain uses TRBV7-2 with TRBJ1-1; 7 bases line up with TRBD1. The CDR3 contains 16 residues. The germline CDR1 and CDR2 sequences are SGHTA and FQGNSA. The trim removed 5 bases at V and 3 bases at J, leaving 12 bases unmatched. In DNA form, the CDR3 reads TGTGCCAGCAGCCATAGGGGGCGGGAGCCTTACACTGAAGCTTTCTTT. Protein product: CASSHRGREPYTEAFF.

This chain joins TRBV30 and TRBJ2-2; 7 nucleotides agree with TRBD1. The CDR3 is made up of 12 amino acids. CDR1 and CDR2 (germline): GTSNPN, SVGIG (reference sequence). Trimming at V came to 3 bases and at J to 6 bases, leaving 1 base not matched to a gene. CDR3 in DNA: TGTGCCTGGAGGCAGGGGGCCGGGGAGCTGTTTTTT. This codes for CAWRQGAGELFF.

This clonotype showed up just a few times. The V and J genes are TRBV28 and TRBJ1-2; D unresolved. Deletions cut 1 base from V and 5 bases from J, with 23 bases between. Germline V gene lookup returns CDR1 MDHEN and CDR2 SYDVKM. The CDR3 has 18 residues. The CDR3, as DNA: TGTGCCAGCAGTTTATCCTATCGGGGTATAGCAGCCAAATATGGCTACACCTTC. Translating gives CASSLSYRGIAAKYGYTF.

This clonotype has a count of ten or more. The V call is TRBV19, the J call TRBJ2-5; TRBD1 agrees at 8 bases. The CDR3 consists of 14 residues. The V and J ends lost 3 bases and 1 base, in that order; junction bases with no gene match: 1. The germline CDR1 and CDR2 sequences are LNHDA and SQIVND (reference sequence). The CDR3 bases are TGTGCCAGTAGTATTCAGGGGGCCCAAGAGACCCAGTACTTC. Protein product: CASSIQGAQETQYF.

This clonotype was recorded at least ten times. The chain recombines TRBV7-2 with TRBJ2-7; 7 bases fit TRBD2. Germline CDR1 and CDR2: SGHTA and FQGNSA. V lost 5 bases, J lost 1 base, and 5 bases stayed unmatched. The CDR3 extends over 14 amino acids. The CDR3 sequence is CASSVGRASYEQYF. CDR3 in DNA: TGTGCCAGCAGCGTAGGGAGGGCTTCCTACGAGCAGTACTTC.

This clonotype was found many times. CDR3 loop: CASSHTGTQETQYF. CDR3 nucleotide sequence: TGTGCCAGCAGTCACACCGGGACCCAAGAGACCCAGTACTTC. V usage is TRBV28 and J usage is TRBJ2-5; D may match TRBD1 or TRBD2 (5 bases each). Germline CDR1 and CDR2: MDHEN and SYDVKM. The CDR3 loop spans 14 amino acids. Trimming shortened V by 5 bases and J by 1 base, and 11 bases separated the two germline ends.

This clonotype has at least ten counts. The J gene is TRBJ2-7, the V gene TRBV12-3 or TRBV12-4; 9 bases line up with TRBD1. The trim removed 7 bases at V and 4 bases at J, leaving 8 bases unmatched. This CDR3 has 14 amino acids. Here the CDR3 DNA reads TGTGCCAGCACCCCCGACAGGGGGTGTTACGAGCAGTACTTC. Translating it yields CASTPDRGCYEQYF.

In this sample, this clonotype turned up many times. This rearrangement joins TRBV20-1 to TRBJ1-2; 9 bases line up with TRBD1. V lost 6 bases and J lost 6; bases outside the gene matches: 5. The CDR3 extends over 12 amino acids. Germline V gene lookup returns CDR1 DFQATT and CDR2 SNEGSKA (reference sequence). The CDR3 nucleotides are TGCAGTGCAACCGGACAGGGGAATGGCTACACCTTC. It encodes CSATGQGNGYTF.

This clonotype was seen ten or more times. The chain joins TRBV10-3 to TRBJ2-7, with 14 bases matching TRBD2. Germline CDR1 and CDR2: ENHRY and SYGVKD. The CDR3 loop spans 16 amino acids. Trimming removed 8 bases from V and 2 bases from J; junction bases left unmatched: 8. CDR3 bases: TGTGCCATCGCGGGGACTAGCGGGGGTGGGACCTACGAGCAGTACTTC. Translation: CAIAGTSGGGTYEQYF.

This clonotype was seen many times. The chain links TRBV12-3 or TRBV12-4 to TRBJ1-1; no firm D call. V was trimmed by 0 bases and J by 5 bases, leaving 7 bases between them. The CDR3 contains 13 residues. CDR3 DNA: TGTGCCAGCAGTTTAGCGGAAAGGACTGAAGCTTTCTTT. Its protein is CASSLAERTEAFF.

This clonotype has just a few counts. This chain links TRBV24-1 with TRBJ2-2; 9 nucleotides line up with TRBD2. This CDR3 spans 16 amino acids. From germline, CDR1 is KGHDR and CDR2 SFDVKD. V lost 3 bases and J lost 6; bases outside the gene matches: 7. CDR3 nucleotides: TGTGCCACCAGTGATCCTAGCGGGAATAAGGCCGGGGAGCTGTTTTTT. Its translation: CATSDPSGNKAGELFF.

This clonotype was counted at least ten times. The V and J genes are TRBV19 and TRBJ2-2; D remains unclear. Germline-derived CDR1 and CDR2 are LNHDA and SQIVND (reference sequence). Deletions cut 4 bases from V and 8 bases from J, with 8 bases between. There are 12 residues in the CDR3. CDR3 in amino acids: CASSRLSGELFF. CDR3 coding DNA: TGTGCCAGTAGTAGGTTGAGTGGGGAGCTGTTTTTT.

This clonotype occurred many times. V and J are TRBV28 and TRBJ2-7, with TRBD2 as a possible D gene (5 bases). The germline V gene has CDR1 MDHEN and CDR2 SYDVKM. This CDR3 is 16 amino acids long. V was pared by 4 bases and J by 4 bases, with 20 bases between. CDR3 protein: CASSSQDNGNRYEQYF. The DNA for the CDR3 is TGTGCCAGCAGTTCGCAAGACAACGGGAATCGGTACGAGCAGTACTTC.

The table lists this clonotype with many counts. The chain recombines TRBV24-1 with TRBJ2-5; no reliable D call. The V gene's germline CDR1 is KGHDR and CDR2 SFDVKD. The CDR3 extends over 15 amino acids. V lost 1 base to trimming and J lost 4 bases, with 12 bases between them. The CDR3 is CATSDLGQLGETQYF. In nucleotides, the CDR3 is TGTGCCACCAGTGATTTAGGCCAGTTGGGAGAGACCCAGTACTTC.